This TCR beta chain appears in the sequencing data of a study of CD8 T cells in Susac syndrome. RNA in amounts of about 0.45 to 1 ug was reverse transcribed with random hexamers. TCRdb ran MiXCR on the immunoSEQ multiplex PCR reads and lists one entry per CDR3 protein. There are some 120,000 distinct CDR3 sequences in the sample; more than 90% occur only once, and roughly 0.12% lies in the top ten. From germline, CDR1 is DFQATT and CDR2 SNEGSKA (reference sequence). The CDR3 has 15 residues. Trimming took off 5 bases at V and 7 bases at J, with 21 bases between the two ends. FACS enriched CD8+ TEMRA cells, while bulk CD8+ and CD4+ were negatively isolated.

The specimen sequenced was CD4+ T cells from PBMCs. V and J are TRBV20-1 and TRBJ1-5; perhaps TRBD1 as D (5 bases). This TCR came from a human donor in good health. DNA of the CDR3: TGCAGTGCTTCGAGGGGCAAGCTGGGGGACCAGCCCCAGCATTTT. Encoded protein: CSASRGKLGDQPQHF.